This TCR beta chain comes out of a study of T-cell memory formation after mild COVID-19. General observations from the study: CD8+ contracting clones occupied EMRA, while CD4+ ones occupied mainly CM and EM.

V lost 6 bases and J 0 bases, leaving 12 bases between the germline ends. CDR1 and CDR2 (germline): SNHLY, FYNNEI. The CDR3 runs to 16 residues. This clonotype has ten or more counts. The target antigen is unknown. With constant-segment primers, 5'RACE yielded cDNA libraries of TCR alpha and TCR beta that carried sample barcodes and UMIs. A single record per CDR3 protein comes from TCRdb applying MiXCR to the 5' RACE reads. The sample lists about 340,000 distinct CDR3 sequences, 13% occurring once. Sequenced: PBMCs or a T cell subset sorted from them (not recorded which). This chain links TRBV2 with TRBJ1-6, with D uncertain. This sequence originates from a young man who had mild COVID-19 (a few samples of this study predate the infection). Cell type and time point are not known. The CDR3 spells CASRVGSSSYNSPLHF. CDR3 DNA sequence: TGTGCCAGCAGGGTCGGCTCCAGCTCCTATAATTCACCCCTCCACTTT.